Reported below is one T cell receptor beta chain. Its antigen remains unknown. The data are from a study of Ad26.COV2.S vaccination and SARS-CoV-2 variants. Findings and caveats of the study: Ad26.COV2.S recipients had broader spike-specific TCRs (P = 0.0014). Similar non-spike TCR breadth was seen in vaccine and placebo recipients.

Stated treatment: roughly 20 received Ad26.COV2.S at low or high dose, single or two shots; about 5 received placebo; per-sample allocation not given. Day 63 following the first vaccine or placebo injection was when the samples were taken. Based in Boston, the donor was an adult of 18-55 years. This CDR3 is 14 amino acids long. V was pared by 6 bases and J by 0 bases, with 12 bases between. Germline V gene lookup returns CDR1 ENHRY and CDR2 SYGVKD. Only in-frame clones appear in the TCRdb table, and some are missing; sequencing was by immunoSEQ multiplex PCR. The sample records over 250,000 clones, around 87% being singletons.

The sequence came from a person between 18 and 59 years old who received the Ad26.COV2.S COVID-19 vaccine or a placebo. This chain connects TRBV10-3 to TRBJ2-7, with D perhaps matching TRBD2 (6 bases). Source: peripheral blood, taken in a trial of Ad26.COV2.S vaccine versus placebo. CDR3 DNA: TGTGCCATCAGGGGGGACTCGCCCTCCTACGAGCAGTACTTC. As protein: CAIRGDSPSYEQYF.